This T cell receptor (beta chain) emerged from a study of cytomegalovirus exposure and HLA in healthy donors. Whole-study findings and limits: Later on, a genetic analysis was performed. It linked a missense variant in DCLRE1C with V- and J-gene trimming of TCR beta. For cytomegalovirus status, the classifier reportedly gave diagnoses with high specificity and sensitivity. Later work found that TCR association rates differed between HLA loci; DRB1 had the most and HLA-C the fewest. In an earlier analysis, productive rearrangement rates for most beta V segments clustered near 87% or 30%.

By sample share, this clone is large. The target antigen is unknown. Amplification used 60 Vbeta primers and 13 Jbeta primers. Clones were sequenced by immunoSEQ multiplex PCR, and TCRdb holds only the in-frame ones, with some missing. The sample consists of roughly 87,000 clones, approximately 75% of them appearing once. The CDR3 spans 16 residues. The germline CDR1 and CDR2 sequences are SGHRS and YFSETQ. V dropped 0 bases and J dropped 7 bases, with 17 bases sitting between them. The genes are TRBV5-1 and TRBJ2-1; a weak D match, TRBD1 (6 bases). Sequencing was carried out using PBMCs. This sequence originates from a man aged 55-75 years in good health and CMV-seronegative. The DNA of the CDR3 is TGCGCCAGCAGCTTGGCCTTGGGGGCCGTCGGTAATGAGCAGTTCTTC. Its protein product is CASSLALGAVGNEQFF. Based on the CDR3 plus reference TRBV5-1 and TRBJ2-1, the full variable domain is KAGVTQTPRYLIKTRGQQVTLSCSPISGHRSVSWYQQTPGQGLQFLFEYFSETQRNKGNFPGRFSGRQFSNSRSEMNVSTLELGDSALYLCASSLALGAVGNEQFFGPGTRLTVL.